This TCR beta chain was sequenced in a study of OX40 agonist ivuxolimab in advanced cancers. The V segment lost 7 bases and the J segment 4 bases; nucleotides outside the gene matches: 6. CDR1 LNHDA and CDR2 SQIVND come from the germline V gene (reference sequence). The CDR3 has 14 amino acids. Method: immunoSEQ multiplex PCR; TCRdb's copy keeps in-frame clones and lacks some. Of approximately 67,000 clones in the sample, more than 75% were seen once. The clonotype was recovered from an adult with an advanced solid tumor such as melanoma, head and neck, liver or kidney cancer. The sample was CD4+ or CD8+ T cells sorted from blood, taken in a trial of the OX40 agonist ivuxolimab. V and J are TRBV19 and TRBJ2-3; 9 bases line up with TRBD1. The CDR3 nucleotides read TGTGCCAGTAAGGAACAGGGGGCATCAGATACGCAGTATTTT. This codes for CASKEQGASDTQYF.